This T cell receptor beta chain was captured by sequencing in a study of blood T cells in healthy people across ages. This clonotype was observed a handful of times. As yet, its antigen is unknown. The CDR3 is made up of 16 amino acids. V was trimmed by 0 bases and J by 1 base, leaving 12 bases between them. CDR1 is SGHRS, CDR2 YFSETQ, per germline. Study-wide findings and caveats: Older age coincided with a roughly linear decline in TCR beta diversity per million T cells. Estimated diversity that came from one million T cells was considered an underestimate.

Isolation yielded PBMCs, at least 6.5 million per sample, in every case. The authors ran a second PCR of roughly 6 to 12 cycles using a sample-barcoded 5' primer and a J-beta primer mix. All cDNA molecules were each tagged by a template-switch adaptor with 12 random nucleotides. TCRdb itself ran the 5' RACE reads through MiXCR, one entry per CDR3 protein. The table lists roughly 900,000 distinct CDR3 sequences, around 46% of them singletons. The sequence was collected from a man aged 25-45 years in good health. The sample comprised blood. The rearrangement joins TRBV5-1 to TRBJ2-3; D possibly matches TRBD1 or TRBD2 (5 bases each). The CDR3 nucleotides are TGCGCCAGCAGCTTGGCCCAGGGACCAGGCACAGATACGCAGTATTTT. Residues: CASSLAQGPGTDTQYF. Using reference TRBV5-1 and TRBJ2-3 for the parts outside the CDR3, the full variable domain is KAGVTQTPRYLIKTRGQQVTLSCSPISGHRSVSWYQQTPGQGLQFLFEYFSETQRNKGNFPGRFSGRQFSNSRSEMNVSTLELGDSALYLCASSLAQGPGTDTQYFGPGTRLTVL.